The 22 T cell receptor beta chains given below trace back to one sample, sequenced in a study of T cell repertoires in cytomegalovirus infection. Via MiXCR, TCRdb re-called the reads, giving one row per CDR3 protein. The table shows about 600,000 distinct CDR3 sequences, with more than 20% occurring only once. The sample was CD8+ T cells from PBMCs. These receptor sequences come from a human donor in good health (CMV status not recorded). Some clones in this sample may be carry-over from other donors' samples.

This clonotype occurred many times. J is TRBJ1-6 and V is TRBV10-3; weak D call: TRBD1 (5 bases). Germline V gene lookup returns CDR1 ENHRY and CDR2 SYGVKD. The germline V and J ends were trimmed by 2 bases and 10 bases, with 12 bases remaining between them. The CDR3 extends over 14 amino acids. Here the CDR3 DNA reads TGTGCCATCAGTGAGCCGGGACGGCAATCACCCCTCCACTTT. Translating it yields CAISEPGRQSPLHF.

The V gene is TRBV28, the J gene TRBJ2-7; 9 bases agree with TRBD2. Trimming cost V 3 bases and J 4 bases; bases outside gene matches: 16. Germline V gene sequence: CDR1 MDHEN, CDR2 SYDVKM. The CDR3 is made up of 18 amino acids. The CDR3 loop reads CASSLASGARDVVYEQYV. The CDR3 DNA sequence: TGTGCCAGCAGTTTGGCTAGCGGGGCCCGGGACGTAGTTTACGAGCAGTACGTC.

This clonotype occurred many times. The chain combines TRBV28 with TRBJ2-4; D is possibly TRBD2 (5 bases). V lost 2 bases to trimming and J lost 0 bases, with 11 bases between them. The CDR3 sequence is 16 residues long. Germline loops: CDR1 MDHEN, CDR2 SYDVKM. Here the CDR3 reads CASSLRLALAKNIQYF. For the CDR3, the DNA is TGTGCCAGCAGTTTACGGCTAGCATTAGCCAAAAACATTCAGTACTTC.

In this sample, this clonotype turned up a few times. The chain links TRBV19 to TRBJ2-5, with 13 bases matching TRBD2. V lost 6 bases to trimming and J lost 5 bases; unmatched junction nucleotides: 6. The CDR3 runs 15 residues. In germline, CDR1 is LNHDA, CDR2 SQIVND (reference sequence). The CDR3 region is CASRFTSGGAETQYF. The CDR3 DNA reads as TGTGCCAGTAGGTTTACTAGCGGGGGGGCCGAGACCCAGTACTTC.

This clonotype has a handful of counts. The chain couples TRBV2 to TRBJ2-3; D possibly uses TRBD1 or TRBD2 (5 bases each). The germline V and J ends were trimmed by 8 bases and 2 bases, with 17 bases remaining between them. Germline CDR1 is SNHLY and CDR2 is FYNNEI. CDR3 length: 15 residues. CDR3 sequence reads: CASPKREGDTDTQYF. The CDR3 DNA follows: TGTGCCAGCCCCAAGAGGGAAGGGGACACAGATACGCAGTATTTT.

Points on this clonotype: Since a much larger clone is just one base distant, this may be a read error. V and J are TRBV7-2 and TRBJ2-7; 7 bases line up with TRBD1. Germline V gene sequence: CDR1 SGHTA, CDR2 FQGNSA. This CDR3 region has 16 residues. The junction had 14 bases not matched to a gene; V was cut back by 3 bases and J by 6 bases. The DNA for the CDR3 is TGTGCCAGCAGCTTCCCCCCTCGACAGGGAACCTGCGAGCAGTACTTC. Its protein product is CASSFPPRQGTCEQYF.

The chain combines TRBV5-1 with TRBJ2-5; TRBD1 matches 9 bases. Looked up from germline, CDR1 is SGHRS and CDR2 is YFSETQ. After removal of 0 bases from V and 3 bases from J, the junction contained 3 bases not matched to a gene. CDR3 size: 15 residues. CDR3: CASSLGTGGKETQYF. CDR3 nucleotides: TGCGCCAGCAGCTTGGGTACAGGGGGCAAAGAGACCCAGTACTTC.

In its sample, this clonotype was seen a few times. The rearrangement joins TRBV10-3 to TRBJ1-2; D is uncertain. V lost 8 bases to trimming and J lost 1 base, with 5 bases between them. Germline assignment: CDR1 ENHRY and CDR2 SYGVKD. The CDR3 extends over 11 amino acids. For the CDR3, the DNA is TGTGCCATCGACGATAACTATGGCTACACCTTC. This codes for CAIDDNYGYTF.

The CDR3 region is CASSTQLDRKTYNEQFF. The CDR3, as DNA: TGTGCCAGCAGCACCCAATTAGACAGGAAAACCTACAATGAGCAGTTCTTC. The chain links TRBV6-2 or TRBV6-3 to TRBJ2-1; tentative D call: TRBD1 (6 bases). The germline V gene has CDR1 MNHEY and CDR2 SVGEGT. V lost 6 bases and J 2 bases, leaving 20 bases between the germline ends. This CDR3 is built from 17 residues.

The chain employs TRBV20-1 and TRBJ2-1; D is unclear. Trimming stripped 2 bases from V and 5 bases from J, with 4 bases between. The length of the CDR3 is 11 residues. Germline-derived CDR1 and CDR2 are DFQATT and SNEGSKA (reference sequence). The CDR3 spells CSARPDNEQFF. The CDR3 region has the DNA TGCAGTGCTAGACCCGACAATGAGCAGTTCTTC.

A few counts support this clonotype. This chain connects TRBV4-1 to TRBJ2-2; D is uncertain. Between the trimmed V and J ends, which lost 1 base and 4 bases, there was a span of 4 bases. Germline CDR1 reads MGHRA; CDR2 reads YSYEKL. This CDR3 is built from 13 residues. CDR3 loop: CASSQASTGELFF. DNA for the CDR3: TGCGCCAGCAGCCAAGCTAGCACCGGGGAGCTGTTTTTT.

This clonotype was found many times. This chain links TRBV7-2 with TRBJ2-3, with D perhaps assigned TRBD1 or TRBD2 (5 bases each). V shed 2 bases and J shed 1 base, with 10 bases lying between them. This CDR3 has 15 residues. Per germline, CDR1 SGHTA and CDR2 FQGNSA. Here the CDR3 DNA reads TGTGCCAGCAGCTTAATGGGGCGGGGCACAGATACGCAGTATTTT. It yields the protein CASSLMGRGTDTQYF.

The chain employs TRBV6-2 or TRBV6-3 and TRBJ2-1; TRBD1 or TRBD2 may be the D gene (6 bases each). The CDR3 is made up of 15 amino acids. Per the germline V gene, CDR1 is MNHEY and CDR2 is SVGEGT. V lost 2 bases, J lost 2 bases, and 10 bases lay in between. The CDR3 coding sequence is TGTGCCAGCAGTTACAGGGGGGCTACCTACAATGAGCAGTTCTTC. Translating it yields CASSYRGATYNEQFF.

This clonotype has more than one count but fewer than ten. As DNA, the CDR3 is TGCAGCGCCGGGACAATGAACACTGAAGCTTTCTTT. This sequence encodes CSAGTMNTEAFF. The genes are TRBV29-1 and TRBJ1-1; TRBD1 is a possible D gene (6 bases). This CDR3 has 12 amino acids. With 7 bases removed from V and 0 bases from J, the gap between germline ends came to 9 bases. CDR1 and CDR2 from the germline V gene are SQVTM and ANQGSEA. The variable domain in full, with the rest retrieved from reference TRBV29-1 and TRBJ1-1, is SAVISQKPSRDICQRGTSLTIQCQVDSQVTMMFWYRQQPGQSLTLIATANQGSEATYESGFVIDKFPISRPNLTFSTLTVSNMSPEDSSIYLCSAGTMNTEAFFGQGTRLTVV.

This rearrangement joins TRBV28 to TRBJ1-1; D is uncertain. The length of the CDR3 is 14 residues. Germline-derived CDR1 and CDR2 are MDHEN and SYDVKM. The ends were cut back, 3 bases at V and 9 bases at J, with 17 bases in the middle. CDR3 loop: CASSFMAPPDKAFF. In DNA form, the CDR3 reads TGTGCCAGCAGTTTTATGGCTCCTCCTGATAAAGCTTTCTTT.

This rearrangement joins TRBV3-1 to TRBJ2-7; D might be TRBD1 (6 bases). V lost 6 bases and J lost 3, with 15 bases in between. This CDR3 has 14 amino acids. Germline CDR1 and CDR2: LGHDT and YNNKEL (reference sequence). CDR3: CASSLGGRGYEQYF. The CDR3 bases are TGTGCCAGCAGTCTTGGAGGCAGGGGCTACGAGCAGTACTTC.

This clonotype has ten or more counts. The rearrangement uses TRBV7-8 and TRBJ2-2; a possible D gene is TRBD1 (6 bases). There are 19 residues in the CDR3. Per germline, CDR1 SGHVS and CDR2 FQNEAQ. V was cut by 2 bases and J by 2 bases, with 21 bases left in between. The CDR3 region is CASSLTYLPGQSNTGELFF. CDR3 nucleotides: TGTGCCAGCAGCTTAACTTACCTTCCGGGACAAAGTAACACCGGGGAGCTGTTTTTT. Full variable domain (missing parts from reference TRBV7-8 and TRBJ2-2): GAGVSQSPRYKVAKRGQDVALRCDPISGHVSLFWYQQALGQGPEFLTYFQNEAQLDKSGLPSDRFFAERPEGSVSTLKIQRTQQEDSAVYLCASSLTYLPGQSNTGELFFGEGSRLTVL.

The J gene is TRBJ2-2, the V gene TRBV5-5; D may be TRBD1 (6 bases). V shed 4 bases and J shed 4 bases, with 17 bases lying between them. The V gene's germline CDR1 is SGHKS and CDR2 YYEKEE (reference sequence). CDR3 length: 16 residues. The CDR3 nucleotides are TGTGCCAGCAGCCTGGAGACCAGACAGGCCACCGGGGAGCTGTTTTTT. Its protein is CASSLETRQATGELFF.

The rearrangement links TRBV2 to TRBJ1-2, with 7 bases lining up with TRBD1. J gave up 6 bases and V 8 bases, and 9 bases lay outside the gene matches. This CDR3 has 13 residues. Germline lookup yields CDR1 SNHLY and CDR2 FYNNEI. The CDR3 coding sequence is TGTGCCAGCCCACAGGGGAAGGGGGATGGCTACACCTTC. Translating gives CASPQGKGDGYTF. The full variable domain, with the rest looked up from reference TRBV2 and TRBJ1-2, is EPEVTQTPSHQVTQMGQEVILRCVPISNHLYFYWYRQILGQKVEFLVSFYNNEISEKSEIFDDQFSVERPDGSNFTLKIRSTKLEDSAMYFCASPQGKGDGYTFGSGTRLTVV.

This chain joins TRBV20-1 and TRBJ1-1; 8 bases fit TRBD1. V lost 2 bases to trimming and J lost 8 bases; unmatched junction nucleotides: 4. The CDR3 spans 12 residues. The germline CDR1 and CDR2 sequences are DFQATT and SNEGSKA (reference sequence). The CDR3 bases are TGCAGTGCTAGATCCTGGACAGGGGAAGCTTTCTTT. Translating it yields CSARSWTGEAFF.

V and J are TRBV20-1 and TRBJ1-6; tentative D call: TRBD1 (5 bases). CDR3 length: 16 residues. Trimming removed 5 bases at V and 7 bases at J, with 21 bases between. Germline assignment: CDR1 DFQATT and CDR2 SNEGSKA (reference sequence). The CDR3 sequence is CSAAHPGYPHNSPLHF. The CDR3 region has the DNA TGCAGTGCTGCCCATCCAGGGTATCCCCACAATTCACCCCTCCACTTT.

The rearrangement links TRBV5-1 to TRBJ1-2; 8 bases agree with TRBD1. Germline V gene data show CDR1 as SGHRS and CDR2 as YFSETQ. V lost 3 bases, J lost 1 base, and 11 bases stayed unmatched. This CDR3 has 17 residues. CDR3 in amino acids: CASSSGTGRPDNYGYTF. DNA for the CDR3: TGCGCCAGCAGCTCCGGGACAGGCCGGCCAGATAACTATGGCTACACCTTC.